This TCR beta chain was retrieved from a study of blood T cell repertoires in COVID-19. Turning to the study itself: Specimens from acute and convalescent COVID-19 originated in the United States, Italy and Spain. From T cells, B-cell-depleted T cells, or PBMCs came the material, which was cDNA or gDNA.

This clone was seen once. In the original analysis: Amplification with reference gene primers provided the estimates of nucleated cell counts. Repertoires were generated with immunoSEQ multiplex PCR, while TCRdb's copy carries only in-frame clones and drops some. Clone size and V and J calls were adopted from that table, with D and trimming inferred from the DNA. The sample has under 50,000 clones; roughly 78% are singletons. Trimming shortened V by 4 bases and J by 8 bases, and 8 bases separated the two germline ends. Germline V gene data show CDR1 as LGHNA and CDR2 as YNFKEQ. There are 11 residues in the CDR3.

This receptor was identified in a man aged 65 to 79 with acute or convalescent COVID-19. Sequencing was done on a sample of peripheral blood. The chain employs TRBV4-2 and TRBJ1-1, with no clear D. CDR3 in DNA: TGTGCCAGCAGCCTCTCGGAGGAAGCTTTCTTT. As protein: CASSLSEEAFF.